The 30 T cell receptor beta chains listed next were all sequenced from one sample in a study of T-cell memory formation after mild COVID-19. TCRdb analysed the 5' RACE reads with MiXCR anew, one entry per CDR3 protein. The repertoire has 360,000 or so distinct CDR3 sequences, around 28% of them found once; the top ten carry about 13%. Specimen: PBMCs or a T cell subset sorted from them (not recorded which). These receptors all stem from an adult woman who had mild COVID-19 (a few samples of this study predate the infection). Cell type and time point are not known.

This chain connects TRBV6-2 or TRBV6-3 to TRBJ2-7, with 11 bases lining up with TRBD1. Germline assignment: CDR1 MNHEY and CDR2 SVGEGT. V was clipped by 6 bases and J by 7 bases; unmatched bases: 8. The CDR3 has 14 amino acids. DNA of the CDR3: TGTGCCAGCAGCCTGGACAGGGGGCTAAGTGAGCAGTACTTC. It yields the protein CASSLDRGLSEQYF.

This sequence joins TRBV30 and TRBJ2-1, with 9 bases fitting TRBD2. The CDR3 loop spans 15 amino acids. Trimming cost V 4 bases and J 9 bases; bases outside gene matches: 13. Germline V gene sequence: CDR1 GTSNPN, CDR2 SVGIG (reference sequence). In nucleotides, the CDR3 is TGTGCCTGGACCTGGGGCGGGAGGGCGGTAGGTGAGCAGTTCTTC. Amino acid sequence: CAWTWGGRAVGEQFF.

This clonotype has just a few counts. The CDR3: CASRPANTGELFF. As DNA, the CDR3 is TGTGCCAGCCGACCAGCGAACACCGGGGAGCTGTTTTTT. This rearrangement joins TRBV6-4 to TRBJ2-2; D is uncertain. CDR1 and CDR2 from the germline V gene are MRHNA and SNTAGT. The CDR3 runs 13 residues. The V gene lost 8 bases and the J gene lost 0 bases, with 7 bases spanning the gap.

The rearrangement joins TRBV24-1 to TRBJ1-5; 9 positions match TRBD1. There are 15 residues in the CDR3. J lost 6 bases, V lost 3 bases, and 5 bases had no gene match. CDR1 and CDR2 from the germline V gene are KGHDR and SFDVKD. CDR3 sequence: CATSDATGGGQPQHF. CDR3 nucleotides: TGTGCCACCAGTGATGCCACAGGGGGCGGTCAGCCCCAGCATTTT.

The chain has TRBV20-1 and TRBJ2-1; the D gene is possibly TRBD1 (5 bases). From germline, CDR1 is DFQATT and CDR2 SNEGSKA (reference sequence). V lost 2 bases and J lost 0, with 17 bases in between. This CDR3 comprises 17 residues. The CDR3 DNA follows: TGCAGTGCTAGAATCGTGGGGCGGATAAGCTCCTACAATGAGCAGTTCTTC. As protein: CSARIVGRISSYNEQFF.

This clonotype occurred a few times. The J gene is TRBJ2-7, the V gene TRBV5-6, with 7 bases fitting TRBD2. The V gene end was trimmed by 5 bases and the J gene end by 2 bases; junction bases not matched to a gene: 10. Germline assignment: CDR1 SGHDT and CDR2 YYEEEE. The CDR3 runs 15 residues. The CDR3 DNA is TGTGCCAGCAGATCGGAACCGGGACTAACCTACGAGCAGTACTTC. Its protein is CASRSEPGLTYEQYF.

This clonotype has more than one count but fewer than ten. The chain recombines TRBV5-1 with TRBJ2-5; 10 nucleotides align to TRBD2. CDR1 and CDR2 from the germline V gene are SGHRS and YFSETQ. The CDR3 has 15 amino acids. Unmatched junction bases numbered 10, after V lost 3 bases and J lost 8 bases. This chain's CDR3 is CASSSSGGPEETQYF. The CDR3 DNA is TGCGCCAGCAGCTCTAGCGGGGGTCCGGAGGAAACCCAGTACTTC.

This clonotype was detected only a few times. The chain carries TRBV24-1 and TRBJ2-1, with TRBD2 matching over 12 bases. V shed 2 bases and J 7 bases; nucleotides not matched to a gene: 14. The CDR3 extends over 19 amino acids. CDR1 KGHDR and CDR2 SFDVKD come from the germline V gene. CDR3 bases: TGTGCCACCAGTGATTCCGGGACTGGGAGACTAGCGGGAGTTAATGAGCAGTTCTTC. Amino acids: CATSDSGTGRLAGVNEQFF.

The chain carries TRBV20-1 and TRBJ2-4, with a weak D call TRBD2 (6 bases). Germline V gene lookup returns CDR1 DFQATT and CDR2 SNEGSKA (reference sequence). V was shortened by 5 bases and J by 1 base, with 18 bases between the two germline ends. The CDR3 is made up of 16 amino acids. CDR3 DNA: TGCAGTGCTCTCACATGGCGGGAAGGCGCCAAAAACATTCAGTACTTC. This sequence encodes CSALTWREGAKNIQYF.

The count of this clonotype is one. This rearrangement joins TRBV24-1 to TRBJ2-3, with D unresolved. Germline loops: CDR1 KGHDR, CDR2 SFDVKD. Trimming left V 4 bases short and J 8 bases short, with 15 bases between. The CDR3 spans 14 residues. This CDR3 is CATSDQYLSGTQYF. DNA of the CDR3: TGTGCCACCAGTGACCAGTATCTCTCCGGTACGCAGTATTTT.

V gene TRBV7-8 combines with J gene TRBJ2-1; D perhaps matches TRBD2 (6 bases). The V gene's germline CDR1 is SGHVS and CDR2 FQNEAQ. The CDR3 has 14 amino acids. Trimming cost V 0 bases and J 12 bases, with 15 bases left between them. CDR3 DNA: TGTGCCAGCAGCTTAGCGCTCTCCGGGGAGGCGCAGTTCTTC. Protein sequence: CASSLALSGEAQFF.

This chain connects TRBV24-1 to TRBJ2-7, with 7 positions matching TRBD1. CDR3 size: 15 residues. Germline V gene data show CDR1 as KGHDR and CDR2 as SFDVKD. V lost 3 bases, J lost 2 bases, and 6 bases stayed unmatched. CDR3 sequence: CATSDPRDRAYEQYF. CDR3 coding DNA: TGTGCCACCAGTGATCCCCGGGACAGAGCCTACGAGCAGTACTTC.

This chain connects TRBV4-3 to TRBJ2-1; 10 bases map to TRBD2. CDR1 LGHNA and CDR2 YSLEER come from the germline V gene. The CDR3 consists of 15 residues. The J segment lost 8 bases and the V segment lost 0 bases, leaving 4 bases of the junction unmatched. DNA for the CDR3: TGCGCCAGCAGCCAAGATAGCGGGAGGATCTATGAGCAGTTCTTC. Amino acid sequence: CASSQDSGRIYEQFF.

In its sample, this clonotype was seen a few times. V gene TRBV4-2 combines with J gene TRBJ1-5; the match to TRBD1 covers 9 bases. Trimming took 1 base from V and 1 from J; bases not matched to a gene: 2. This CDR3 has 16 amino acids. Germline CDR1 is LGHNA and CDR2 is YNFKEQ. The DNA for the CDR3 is TGTGCCAGCAGCCAAGCCGACAGGGGGAGCAATCAGCCCCAGCATTTT. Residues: CASSQADRGSNQPQHF.

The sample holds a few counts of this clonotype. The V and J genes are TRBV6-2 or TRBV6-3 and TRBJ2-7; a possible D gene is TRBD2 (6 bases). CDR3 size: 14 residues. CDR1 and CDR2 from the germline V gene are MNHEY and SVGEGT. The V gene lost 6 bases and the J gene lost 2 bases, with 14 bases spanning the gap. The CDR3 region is CASRPSVETYEQYF. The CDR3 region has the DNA TGTGCCAGCAGACCTAGCGTTGAGACCTACGAGCAGTACTTC.

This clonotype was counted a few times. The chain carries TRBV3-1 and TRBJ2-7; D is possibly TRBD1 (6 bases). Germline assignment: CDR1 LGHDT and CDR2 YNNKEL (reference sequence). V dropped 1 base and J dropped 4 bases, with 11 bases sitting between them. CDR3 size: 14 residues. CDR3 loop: CASSQAPGAYEQYF. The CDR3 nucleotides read TGTGCCAGCAGCCAAGCGCCAGGGGCATACGAGCAGTACTTC.

In DNA, the CDR3 is TGCAGCGTTGCGGGGGCTCTCCATGGCTACACCTTC. This codes for CSVAGALHGYTF. The chain uses TRBV29-1 and TRBJ1-2, with D maybe TRBD1 (6 bases). The CDR3 contains 12 residues. CDR1 SQVTM and CDR2 ANQGSEA come from the germline V gene. V was pared by 4 bases and J by 6 bases, with 12 bases between.

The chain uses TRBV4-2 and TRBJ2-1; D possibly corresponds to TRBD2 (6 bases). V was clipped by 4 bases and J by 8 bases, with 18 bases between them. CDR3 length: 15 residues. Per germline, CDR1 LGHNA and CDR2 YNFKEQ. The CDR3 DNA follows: TGTGCCAGCAGCCCCTTCGGTGGCGGGAACTATGAGCAGTTCTTC. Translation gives CASSPFGGGNYEQFF.

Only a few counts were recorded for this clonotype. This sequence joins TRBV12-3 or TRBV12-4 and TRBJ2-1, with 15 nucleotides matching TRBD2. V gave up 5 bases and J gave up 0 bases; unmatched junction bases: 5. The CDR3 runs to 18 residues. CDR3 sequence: CASSPGLAGGSSYNEQFF. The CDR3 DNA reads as TGTGCCAGCAGTCCGGGACTAGCGGGAGGCAGCTCCTACAATGAGCAGTTCTTC.

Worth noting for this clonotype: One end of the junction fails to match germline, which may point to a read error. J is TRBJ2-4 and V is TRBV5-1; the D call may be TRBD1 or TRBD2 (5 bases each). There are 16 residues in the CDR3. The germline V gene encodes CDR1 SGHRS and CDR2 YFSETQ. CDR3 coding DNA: TGCGCCAGCCCCCTGCCGGGACGGTTAGCCAAAAACCTTCAGTACTTC. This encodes CASPLPGRLAKNLQYF. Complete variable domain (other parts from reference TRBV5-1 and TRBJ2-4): KAGVTQTPRYLIKTRGQQVTLSCSPISGHRSVSWYQQTPGQGLQFLFEYFSETQRNKGNFPGRFSGRQFSNSRSEMNVSTLELGDSALYLCASPLPGRLAKNLQYFGAGTRLSVL.

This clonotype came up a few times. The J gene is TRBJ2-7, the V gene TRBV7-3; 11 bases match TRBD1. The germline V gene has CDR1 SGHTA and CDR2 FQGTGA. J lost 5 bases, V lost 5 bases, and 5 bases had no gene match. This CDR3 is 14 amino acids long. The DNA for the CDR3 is TGTGCCAGCAGCCCGGGGACAGGGGGTGACGAGCAGTACTTC. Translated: CASSPGTGGDEQYF.

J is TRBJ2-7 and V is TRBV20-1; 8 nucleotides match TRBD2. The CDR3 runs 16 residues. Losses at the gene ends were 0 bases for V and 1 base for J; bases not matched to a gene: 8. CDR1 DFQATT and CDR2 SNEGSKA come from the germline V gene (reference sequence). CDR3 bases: TGCAGTGCTAGAGATCAGAGCGGGAGACGGTCCTACGAGCAGTACTTC. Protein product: CSARDQSGRRSYEQYF.

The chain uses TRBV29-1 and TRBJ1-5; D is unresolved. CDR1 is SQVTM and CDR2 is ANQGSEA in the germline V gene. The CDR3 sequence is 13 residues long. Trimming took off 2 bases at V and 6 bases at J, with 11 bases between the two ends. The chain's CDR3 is CSVETQDGQPQHF. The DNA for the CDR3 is TGCAGCGTTGAAACCCAAGACGGTCAGCCCCAGCATTTT.

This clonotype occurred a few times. The CDR3 reads CSAKGAGDTDTQYF. CDR3 DNA sequence: TGCAGTGCTAAAGGGGCCGGGGACACAGATACGCAGTATTTT. J is TRBJ2-3 and V is TRBV20-1; D possibly uses TRBD1 or TRBD2 (5 bases each). The CDR3 is made up of 14 amino acids. CDR1 is DFQATT, CDR2 SNEGSKA, per germline (reference sequence). V was trimmed by 4 bases and J by 2 bases, leaving 13 bases between them.

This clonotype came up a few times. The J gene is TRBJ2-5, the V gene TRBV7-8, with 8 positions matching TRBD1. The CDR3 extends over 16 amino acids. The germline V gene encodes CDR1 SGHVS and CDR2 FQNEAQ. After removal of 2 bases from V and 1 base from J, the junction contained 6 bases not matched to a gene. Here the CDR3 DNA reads TGTGCCAGCAGCTTACGCCGACAGGGGACCCAAGAGACCCAGTACTTC. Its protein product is CASSLRRQGTQETQYF.

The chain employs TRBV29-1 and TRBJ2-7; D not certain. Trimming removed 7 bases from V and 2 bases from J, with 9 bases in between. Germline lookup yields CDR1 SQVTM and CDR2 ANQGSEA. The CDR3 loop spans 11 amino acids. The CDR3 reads CSAGSTYEQYF. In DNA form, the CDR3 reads TGCAGCGCTGGGTCTACCTACGAGCAGTACTTC.

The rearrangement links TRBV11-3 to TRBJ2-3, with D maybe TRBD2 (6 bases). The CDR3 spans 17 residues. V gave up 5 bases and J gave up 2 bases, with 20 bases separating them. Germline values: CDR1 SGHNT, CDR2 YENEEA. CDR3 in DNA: TGTGCCAGCAGCCTTACGCTTCGCGGGACGTCCACAGATACGCAGTATTTT. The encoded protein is CASSLTLRGTSTDTQYF.

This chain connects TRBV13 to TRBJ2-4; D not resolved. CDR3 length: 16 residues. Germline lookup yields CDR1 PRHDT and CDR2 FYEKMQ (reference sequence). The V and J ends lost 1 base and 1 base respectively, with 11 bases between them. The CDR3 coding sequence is TGTGCCAGCAGCTTAGAGGGTGGTGGGGCCAAAAACATTCAGTACTTC. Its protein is CASSLEGGGAKNIQYF.

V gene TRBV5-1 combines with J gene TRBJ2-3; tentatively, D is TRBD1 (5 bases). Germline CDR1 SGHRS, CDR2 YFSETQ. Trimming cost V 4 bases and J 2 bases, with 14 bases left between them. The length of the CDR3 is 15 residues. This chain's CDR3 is CASSLLQVFTDTQYF. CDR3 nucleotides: TGCGCCAGCAGCCTTCTACAGGTTTTCACAGATACGCAGTATTTT.

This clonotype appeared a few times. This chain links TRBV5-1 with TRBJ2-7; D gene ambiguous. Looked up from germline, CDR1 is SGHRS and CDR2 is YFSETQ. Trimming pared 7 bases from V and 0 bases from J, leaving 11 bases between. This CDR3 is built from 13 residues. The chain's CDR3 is CASRPGNSYEQYF. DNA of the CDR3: TGCGCCAGCCGACCTGGGAACTCCTACGAGCAGTACTTC.